Here is one T cell receptor beta chain with its context. Its antigen specificity is not known. No base quality values were provided; no much bigger clone lies one nucleotide off. The data originate from a study of cytomegalovirus exposure and HLA in healthy donors (dated by TCRdb to about 2017). With regard to the full study: An earlier analysis of several hundred of the donors reported under 300 Gb of sequence data and roughly 120 million unique TCR beta sequences obtained from roughly 180 million T cells. The study used immunosequencing to profile the T cell repertoires of under 700 subjects and linked those repertoires to cytomegalovirus serostatus. Among a few hundred genotyped donors of the cohort, an average of 235,054 unique TCR beta nucleotide sequences were sequenced per donor, approximately 20% of them non-productive. Of the approximately 400 genotyped donors, 81% fell in the genetic ancestry cluster associated with self-reported Caucasian donors. The number of typed donors differed by locus: roughly 620-640 for A, B, C, DRB1 and DQB1; 500 to 550 for DQA1; 606 for DPA1; and roughly 450 for DPB1. Besides the first cohort of approximately 710 subjects, a separate validation cohort made up of 120 different subjects was used. To predict cytomegalovirus infection status, the study combined high-throughput TCR immunosequencing, statistical association of individual TCRs with disease status, and machine learning. All discovery cohort repertoires had been generated using a single sequencing platform. An early release covering 550 to 700 HLA-typed donors comprised 300 to 350 gigabases of sequencing data and 85 million to 100 million unique TCR sequences. Alongside the repertoire data, information on donor age, sex, ethnicity and CMV serostatus was compiled. Both class I and class II loci were covered by HLA typing, at four-digit resolution. Genome-wide SNP genotypes for about 65% of the 666 donors were used in a later genetic analysis, which treated that subset as a discovery cohort. A later analysis re-examined previously published TCR beta repertoires from about 670 donors and added high-resolution HLA genotyping to investigate patterns of TCR occurrence. Rather than using new phenotypic data, the later analysis identified candidate immune exposures from TCR beta sequences and from how often those sequences occurred across donors. Roughly 5 DR-DQ haplotypes were handled as single units for association and clustering, since linkage in the cohort was strong. The study was designed to test whether signatures of past pathogen exposure could be identified by cataloging public T cell receptors. To decide whether each TCR beta V gene segment behaved as functional or pseudogenic, an earlier analysis of some 580 of the donors relied on high-throughput TCR beta sequencing.

Study-level results and caveats: A later analysis found that HLA-associated TCR beta chains were more clonally expanded and had lower generation probabilities than equally common non-associated chains. In vitro tests confirmed that a few of the cytomegalovirus-associated TCR beta chains recognize cytomegalovirus antigens. Most TCR sequences were observed very rarely across donors, whereas some public TCRs were present in many individuals. In a later analysis, the rate of TCR association differed among HLA loci, with DRB1 alleles having the most associated TCRs and HLA-C alleles having the fewest. The presence/absence analyses assumed that sequencing depth was roughly uniform across donors, and that assumption may not be true. A cluster of highly shared sequence variants was judged likely to represent a technical artifact of the sequencing pipeline. A further reported finding was that TCR beta sequences accurately predicted the HLA-A and HLA-B alleles for most subjects in the first cohort. CMV serostatus was the only immune exposure information available for the cohort. Specific HLA alleles were associated with 18,000 or so TCR beta sequences at a false discovery rate of 0.05 in a later analysis. According to a later analysis, parvovirus B19, influenza, CMV and Epstein-Barr virus appeared linked to several top co-occurrence clusters. An association between a missense DCLRE1C variant and V-gene and J-gene trimming of TCR beta chains was found in a later genetic analysis and replicated in an independent cohort. The study listed 150 to 200 TCR beta chains as associated with cytomegalovirus. Broadly in line with IMGT annotations, most TCR beta V segments showed up in productive rearrangements about 90% or about 30% of the time in an earlier analysis of around 550 of the donors. A later analysis found that most CMV-associated TCR beta chains appeared HLA-restricted, with HLA associations seemingly driven largely by CMV exposure. Because HLA typing was missing for some donors at each locus, association tests included only the typed subset. It was suggested by the authors that the approach could potentially be generalized to other disease states and immunological phenotypes. Only TCR beta chains were sequenced in this cohort, and the absence of alpha or paired-chain data limited detectable features. A later genetic analysis reported fewer N-insertions in productive TCRs among donors in an Asian-associated ancestry cluster than the approximately 670-donor mean. Linkage disequilibrium might explain the correlated functional status among segregating V segments, but an unknown experimental factor could not be excluded. The earlier analysis of some 560 of the donors excluded some 15 rarely observed V segments, including chromosome 9 orphons, because counts were too low. The classifier was reported to diagnose cytomegalovirus status with high specificity and sensitivity in both the original and validation cohorts. Strong co-occurrence of HLA alleles, especially DR and DQ, made assigning TCR associations to individual alleles difficult.

Library preparation used the immunoSEQ multiplex PCR assay. For the multiplex PCR, a mixture combining 60 forward primers for TCR Vbeta segments and 13 reverse primers for TCR Jbeta segments was used. A multiplex PCR assay on genomic DNA amplified the CDR3 region of rearranged TCR beta genes. On the Illumina HiSeq System, the amplified TCR beta libraries were sequenced as 87-base-pair reads. On the study's bioinformatics: Across the roughly 700 repertoires, a later analysis counted some 80 million unique TCR beta chains, some 11 million of which were shared by at least two donors. Raw reads were error-corrected and collapsed into unique sequences with a nearest-neighbor algorithm that merged closely related sequences to remove PCR and sequencing errors. To assign V, D and J gene segments, CDR3 sequences were aligned to IMGT reference sequences. For a sequence to be retained, at least a six-nucleotide match to both a V gene segment and a J gene segment was required. Rearrangements were called productive when the CDR3 lacked stop codons and stayed in frame with V and J; all others were non-productive. CDR3 was defined by IMGT convention, running from the second conserved V-encoded cysteine to the conserved J-encoded phenylalanine. Sequences without an unambiguous match to a single V gene segment were excluded from the earlier analysis of 587 of the donors. In an earlier analysis of 587 of the donors, V segments were called functional above 56.7% productive rearrangements and were called segregating when the between-donor standard deviation exceeded 5%. A statistical classification framework was built to diagnose cytomegalovirus status from the catalog of TCR beta chain sequences. V and J gene assignment, in a later analysis, came from comparing TCR nucleotide sequences with IMGT/GENE-DB human TR gene sequences. Using the TCRdist pipeline, a later analysis assigned CDR3 sequences along with most-parsimonious VDJ recombination scenarios. In a later analysis, each TCR beta chain was defined by its CDR3 amino acid sequence together with its V-gene family, and reads without a unique V-gene family were excluded. As a way to deal with suspected cross-contamination and a sequencing artifact, a later analysis dropped 592 nucleotide sequences that were highly shared and had low generation probability. In a later analysis, a clonal expansion index was calculated for each public chain from normalized within-repertoire ranks of inferred template counts. A later analysis computed generation probabilities with a VDJ recombination model fitted to out-of-frame rearrangements, and checked the results against IGoR. A later analysis scored TCR-TCR, TCR-HLA and TCR-CMV co-occurrence with hypergeometric tests, applying a repertoire-size bias correction to TCR pairs. False discovery rates were estimated in a later analysis by permuting HLA or CMV assignments 20 times. In a later analysis, co-occurring TCRs were grouped using DBSCAN, with TCRdist sequence similarity added in when clustering inside HLA-allele-positive subsets. For co-occurrence clustering, repertoires with fewer than 30,000 or more than 120,000 public chains were excluded, along with several repertoires with anomalous nucleotide sharing. In TCRdb, the immuneACCESS table is reduced to in-frame sequences with V and J assigned. These tables do not hold every clone; where another copy was compared, an unresolved V gene accounts for under half, and the others remain unexplained. V and J calls plus clone size are reproduced from that table; the DNA served to infer D and trimming. The sample data list tens of thousands of clones, and approximately 80% of these were observed just once. The top ten constitute 23% of the sample.

The cohort was made up of about 670 healthy bone marrow donors. At the time of sampling, every cohort member was nominally healthy, though immune exposures that went unrecorded were likely present. The donor tested CMV seropositive, placing the donor among the 290 or so seropositive members of the cohort. A peripheral blood sample was provided by each donor, and peripheral blood mononuclear cells were used for TCR beta sequencing. The Qiagen DNeasy Blood Extraction Kit was used to extract genomic DNA from the blood cell samples. The sample comprised PBMCs. The TCR was taken from a woman aged 50 to 60 in good health and CMV-seropositive.

The sequence in DNA is TGTGCCAGCAGACCCCCCGGGACAGGGTCAGAGACCCAGTACTTC. Translated, it reads CASRPPGTGSETQYF. The rearrangement combines TRBV6-5 with TRBJ2-5; TRBD1 matches 9 bases in the middle. From cysteine to phenylalanine, the CDR3 is 15 amino acids long. Only the CDR3 region is kept as DNA, spanning 45 bases read in frame from base 1. The germline V gene provides CDR1 MNHEY and CDR2 SVGAGI. Relative to germline, V is missing 6 bases and J is missing 4 bases, with 9 bases of the junction outside any gene match.